Listed here are 28 T cell receptor beta chains from one sample, sequenced in a study of cytotoxic CD8 clonotypes in ibrutinib-treated CLL. Only in-frame clones appear in the TCRdb table, and some are missing; sequencing was by immunoSEQ multiplex PCR. The data contain nearly 50,000 clones, about 57% of them seen just once; the ten biggest clones take up about 29%. The sample in question was PBMCs, obtained after 24 months of ibrutinib treatment. These receptor sequences come from a human donor with chronic lymphocytic leukemia.

The rearrangement uses TRBV4-1 and TRBJ1-2; no clear D gene. This CDR3 contains 14 residues. V lost 1 base and J 3 bases, leaving 9 bases between the germline ends. Germline values: CDR1 MGHRA, CDR2 YSYEKL. The CDR3: CASSQVGGYYGYTF. In nucleotides, the CDR3 is TGCGCCAGCAGCCAAGTCGGAGGGTACTATGGCTACACCTTC.

This clone was counted only a few times. The rearrangement links TRBV5-1 to TRBJ1-6; TRBD1 might be the D (6 bases). V was clipped by 0 bases and J by 10 bases, with 14 bases between them. There are 15 residues in the CDR3. From germline, CDR1 is SGHRS and CDR2 YFSETQ. For the CDR3, the DNA is TGCGCCAGCAGCTTGGTTTCCAGGGGAGGCTCACCCCTCCACTTT. This codes for CASSLVSRGGSPLHF. Complete variable domain (other parts from reference TRBV5-1 and TRBJ1-6): KAGVTQTPRYLIKTRGQQVTLSCSPISGHRSVSWYQQTPGQGLQFLFEYFSETQRNKGNFPGRFSGRQFSNSRSEMNVSTLELGDSALYLCASSLVSRGGSPLHFGNGTRLTVT.

The chain recombines TRBV14 with TRBJ2-2; tentative D call: TRBD1 (5 bases). V gave up 4 bases and J gave up 0 bases, with 12 bases separating them. CDR1 is SGHDN, CDR2 FVKESK, per germline. The CDR3 runs 16 residues. The CDR3 nucleotides read TGTGCCAGCAGCCCAAGGGGCAGCGCGAACACCGGGGAGCTGTTTTTT. Translation gives CASSPRGSANTGELFF.

In its sample, this clone is medium-sized. Here the CDR3 reads CASRTELATNEKLFF. CDR3 bases: TGCGCCAGCAGGACAGAGCTTGCAACTAATGAAAAACTGTTTTTT. V is TRBV5-1 and J is TRBJ1-4, with a weak D call TRBD1 (5 bases). The CDR3 contains 15 residues. The germline V and J ends were trimmed by 5 bases and 0 bases, with 11 bases remaining between them. The germline V gene encodes CDR1 SGHRS and CDR2 YFSETQ.

This clone was counted between two and nine times. The genes are TRBV29-1 and TRBJ1-2; possibly TRBD1 for D (5 bases). This CDR3 has 10 residues. Trimming stripped 6 bases from V and 5 bases from J, with 7 bases between. Germline CDR1 is SQVTM and CDR2 is ANQGSEA. The CDR3 sequence: CSVDSYGYTF. DNA of the CDR3: TGCAGCGTCGACAGTTATGGCTACACCTTC. Full variable domain (missing parts from reference TRBV29-1 and TRBJ1-2): SAVISQKPSRDICQRGTSLTIQCQVDSQVTMMFWYRQQPGQSLTLIATANQGSEATYESGFVIDKFPISRPNLTFSTLTVSNMSPEDSSIYLCSVDSYGYTFGSGTRLTVV.

Only a few counts were recorded for this clone. The genes are TRBV4-1 and TRBJ2-3, with unresolved D. The CDR3 contains 14 residues. The ends were cut back, 4 bases at V and 0 bases at J, with 8 bases in the middle. Germline CDR1 MGHRA, CDR2 YSYEKL. The CDR3 coding sequence is TGCGCCAGCAGCCTCCTCCTGAGCACAGATACGCAGTATTTT. Protein: CASSLLLSTDTQYF.

The sample holds a few counts of this clone. The chain recombines TRBV5-1 with TRBJ2-5; D not certain. The CDR3 runs to 12 residues. From germline, CDR1 is SGHRS and CDR2 YFSETQ. Deletions cut 3 bases from V and 2 bases from J, with 5 bases between. Written as DNA, the CDR3 is TGCGCCAGCAGCTCCCAGCAAGAGACCCAGTACTTC. Translation gives CASSSQQETQYF.

This clone has just a few counts. CDR3 sequence: CASSFRQTDSNQPQHF. CDR3 bases: TGTGCCAGCAGCTTCCGACAGACAGATAGCAATCAGCCCCAGCATTTT. This chain connects TRBV5-6 to TRBJ1-5; perhaps TRBD1 as D (5 bases). V dropped 2 bases and J dropped 0 bases, with 12 bases sitting between them. CDR3 length: 16 amino acids. CDR1 is SGHDT and CDR2 is YYEEEE in the germline V gene.

This clone occurred a few times. The chain carries TRBV5-1 and TRBJ2-5, with D unclear. V lost 0 bases and J 6 bases, leaving 12 bases between the germline ends. This CDR3 has 14 amino acids. Germline V gene lookup returns CDR1 SGHRS and CDR2 YFSETQ. The CDR3 nucleotides are TGCGCCAGCAGCTTGGAGGTGGCTGCGAAGACCCAGTACTTC. Its translation: CASSLEVAAKTQYF.

The chain combines TRBV14 with TRBJ2-2, with no clear D. From germline, CDR1 is SGHDN and CDR2 FVKESK. The CDR3 extends over 17 amino acids. The ends were cut back, 3 bases at V and 6 bases at J, with 20 bases in the middle. DNA of the CDR3: TGTGCCAGCAGCCATATCTTGGTCAAGTGGGTCGCCGGGGAGCTGTTTTTT. Protein: CASSHILVKWVAGELFF.

This clone was recorded only once. The gene calls are TRBV7-9 and TRBJ1-1; D is perhaps TRBD1 (5 bases). The CDR3 is made up of 14 amino acids. V was cut by 5 bases and J by 5 bases, with 15 bases left in between. Germline V gene data show CDR1 as SEHNR and CDR2 as FQNEAQ (reference sequence). The CDR3 nucleotides are TGTGCCAGCAGCCAGAGAGCCGAGGGGACTGAAGCTTTCTTT. Its translation: CASSQRAEGTEAFF.

This clone was observed at least ten times. CDR3 nucleotides: TGTGCCACCAGCAGACGGAACTCTGGGGCCAACGTCCTGACTTTC. It yields the protein CATSRRNSGANVLTF. The V call is TRBV15, the J call TRBJ2-6; D gene ambiguous. This CDR3 spans 15 amino acids. CDR1 and CDR2 (germline): LNHNV, YYDKDF (reference sequence). Trimming stripped 2 bases from V and 0 bases from J, with 5 bases between.

This clone was recorded a few times. The V and J genes are TRBV19 and TRBJ1-2; 8 bases fit TRBD1. Looked up from germline, CDR1 is LNHDA and CDR2 is SQIVND (reference sequence). The CDR3 extends over 12 amino acids. V shed 5 bases and J 6 bases; nucleotides not matched to a gene: 2. CDR3 region: CASSQGANGYTF. DNA for the CDR3: TGTGCCAGTAGTCAGGGGGCGAATGGCTACACCTTC.

V and J are TRBV5-5 and TRBJ1-2, with D maybe TRBD1 (6 bases). The CDR3 spans 15 residues. Per the germline V gene, CDR1 is SGHKS and CDR2 is YYEKEE (reference sequence). V was clipped by 2 bases and J by 5 bases, with 16 bases between them. The CDR3 region has the DNA TGTGCCAGCAGCTTCTACAGGGTAGCAGGATATGGCTACACCTTC. Its protein product is CASSFYRVAGYGYTF.

This chain links TRBV14 with TRBJ1-6; perhaps TRBD1 as D (5 bases). This CDR3 is 13 amino acids long. Trimming pared 5 bases from V and 10 bases from J, leaving 12 bases between. Germline-derived CDR1 and CDR2 are SGHDN and FVKESK. The CDR3 nucleotides read TGTGCCAGCAGCAGGGGAATTGGCTCACCCCTCCACTTT. Translating it yields CASSRGIGSPLHF.

This clone was found a few times. CDR3 in amino acids: CASSLNSGGYANTGELFF. The CDR3 bases are TGCGCCAGCAGCCTCAATTCCGGGGGATACGCGAACACCGGGGAGCTGTTTTTT. This chain connects TRBV4-1 to TRBJ2-2, with D maybe TRBD2 (6 bases). Germline V gene data show CDR1 as MGHRA and CDR2 as YSYEKL. V was clipped by 4 bases and J by 0 bases, with 18 bases between them. The CDR3 totals 18 residues.

This rearrangement joins TRBV11-2 to TRBJ2-7; TRBD1 or TRBD2 may be the D gene (6 bases each). From germline, CDR1 is SGHAT and CDR2 FQNNGV. Trimming removed 2 bases from V and 6 bases from J, with 11 bases in between. The length of the CDR3 is 13 residues. The CDR3 DNA reads TGTGCCAGCAGCTTACCGGGGGCCACCGAGCAGTACTTC. This gives the protein CASSLPGATEQYF.

The rearrangement uses TRBV5-1 and TRBJ2-7, with 8 bases that match TRBD1. The germline gives CDR1 SGHRS, CDR2 YFSETQ. The CDR3 is made up of 18 amino acids. With 4 bases clipped from V and 1 base from J, the junction kept 16 bases outside the gene matches. Here the CDR3 reads CASSAGQGRAGGSYEQYF. CDR3 coding DNA: TGCGCCAGCAGCGCCGGACAGGGTAGGGCCGGTGGGTCCTACGAGCAGTACTTC.

CDR3 DNA: TGCAGTGCTAGGGGGGGGTATGGCTACACCTTC. Amino acid sequence: CSARGGYGYTF. The J gene is TRBJ1-2, the V gene TRBV20-1; D might be TRBD1 (5 bases). The CDR3 sequence is 11 residues long. From germline, CDR1 is DFQATT and CDR2 SNEGSKA (reference sequence). Trimming took off 3 bases at V and 5 bases at J, with 7 bases between the two ends.

This chain's CDR3 is CQRRGAGTEAFF. CDR3 in DNA: TGTCAAAGGCGGGGTGCAGGAACTGAAGCTTTCTTT. The chain couples TRBV14 to TRBJ1-1; D uncertain. CDR1 SGHDN and CDR2 FVKESK come from the germline V gene. This CDR3 spans 12 amino acids.

The J gene is TRBJ2-4, the V gene TRBV23-1, with 7 bases matching TRBD1. TRBV23-1 is an open reading frame whose function is uncertain. V dropped 8 bases and J dropped 0; count of bases not matched to a gene: 7. CDR3 length: 15 residues. The CDR3 loop is CASRGTALAKNIQYF. The CDR3 DNA reads TGCGCCAGCCGAGGGACAGCACTAGCCAAAAACATTCAGTACTTC.

This rearrangement joins TRBV29-1 to TRBJ2-7; the D gene is possibly TRBD2 (5 bases). V lost 3 bases and J lost 6, with 18 bases in between. Germline CDR1 SQVTM, CDR2 ANQGSEA. The CDR3 runs to 14 residues. Written as DNA, the CDR3 is TGCAGCGTTGACTCGGTGTCGGGGTTCGGCGAGCAGTACTTC. Translation gives CSVDSVSGFGEQYF.

This clone was seen only a few times. The CDR3 coding sequence is TGTGCCAGCAGTTTAAGGATCAGGGACACCGGGGAGCTGTTTTTT. Protein sequence: CASSLRIRDTGELFF. The V call is TRBV27, the J call TRBJ2-2, with a tentative D call TRBD1 (5 bases). V shed 2 bases and J shed 3 bases, with 10 bases lying between them. The V gene's germline CDR1 is MNHEY and CDR2 SMNVEV (reference sequence). This CDR3 spans 15 amino acids.

The chain joins TRBV19 to TRBJ2-2; 8 positions agree with TRBD2. The junction had 8 bases not matched to a gene; V was cut back by 7 bases and J by 7 bases. The germline V gene encodes CDR1 LNHDA and CDR2 SQIVND (reference sequence). This CDR3 is 14 amino acids long. CDR3 bases: TGTGCCAGTACTCGGGAGGGTGTCGGCGGGGAGCTGTTTTTT. This codes for CASTREGVGGELFF.

This clone was picked up one time. The CDR3 DNA follows: TGCAGCGTTGAGGACAGGGGGCTTAGCACTGAAGCTTTCTTT. Protein: CSVEDRGLSTEAFF. The V call is TRBV29-1, the J call TRBJ1-1; 11 bases align to TRBD1. Germline trimming cut 3 bases from V and 4 bases from J; bases unmatched to any gene: 4. This CDR3 comprises 14 residues. Looked up from germline, CDR1 is SQVTM and CDR2 is ANQGSEA.

This chain uses TRBV13 with TRBJ1-5; maybe TRBD1 (6 bases). CDR1 and CDR2 (germline): PRHDT, FYEKMQ (reference sequence). V lost 0 bases and J lost 4, with 7 bases in between. The CDR3 is 14 residues long. The DNA of the CDR3 is TGTGCCAGCAGCTTAGGGACAGGTAATCAGCCCCAGCATTTT. Amino acid sequence: CASSLGTGNQPQHF.

This clone was seen a handful of times. This chain connects TRBV2 to TRBJ2-6; 10 bases are shared with TRBD1. V gave up 9 bases and J gave up 1 base; unmatched junction bases: 6. Germline V gives CDR1 SNHLY, CDR2 FYNNEI. This CDR3 has 16 amino acids. CDR3 protein: CASTGQGNSGANVLTF. CDR3 sequence (DNA): TGTGCCAGTACGGGACAGGGGAATTCTGGGGCCAACGTCCTGACTTTC.

V gene TRBV4-1 combines with J gene TRBJ2-1; no firm D call. Per germline, CDR1 MGHRA and CDR2 YSYEKL. Trimming stripped 2 bases from V and 7 bases from J, with 6 bases between. The CDR3 has 12 residues. CDR3 DNA: TGCGCCAGCAGCCAAACTGGGAATGAGCAGTTCTTC. It translates to CASSQTGNEQFF.